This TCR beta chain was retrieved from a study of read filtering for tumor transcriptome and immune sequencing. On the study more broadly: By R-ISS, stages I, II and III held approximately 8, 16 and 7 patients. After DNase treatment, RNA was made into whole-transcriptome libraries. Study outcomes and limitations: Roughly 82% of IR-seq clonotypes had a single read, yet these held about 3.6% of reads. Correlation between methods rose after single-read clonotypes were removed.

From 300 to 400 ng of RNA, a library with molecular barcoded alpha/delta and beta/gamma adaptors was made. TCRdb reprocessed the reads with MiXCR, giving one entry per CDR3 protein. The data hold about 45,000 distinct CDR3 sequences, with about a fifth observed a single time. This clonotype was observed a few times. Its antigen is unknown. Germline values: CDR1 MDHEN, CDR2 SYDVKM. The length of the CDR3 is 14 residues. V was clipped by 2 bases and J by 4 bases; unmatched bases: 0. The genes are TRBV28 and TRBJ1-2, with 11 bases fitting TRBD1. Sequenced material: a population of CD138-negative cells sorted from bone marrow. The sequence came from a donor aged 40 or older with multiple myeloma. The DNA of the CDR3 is TGTGCCAGCAGTTTAGGGACAGGGGGCTATGGCTACACCTTC. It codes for CASSLGTGGYGYTF.